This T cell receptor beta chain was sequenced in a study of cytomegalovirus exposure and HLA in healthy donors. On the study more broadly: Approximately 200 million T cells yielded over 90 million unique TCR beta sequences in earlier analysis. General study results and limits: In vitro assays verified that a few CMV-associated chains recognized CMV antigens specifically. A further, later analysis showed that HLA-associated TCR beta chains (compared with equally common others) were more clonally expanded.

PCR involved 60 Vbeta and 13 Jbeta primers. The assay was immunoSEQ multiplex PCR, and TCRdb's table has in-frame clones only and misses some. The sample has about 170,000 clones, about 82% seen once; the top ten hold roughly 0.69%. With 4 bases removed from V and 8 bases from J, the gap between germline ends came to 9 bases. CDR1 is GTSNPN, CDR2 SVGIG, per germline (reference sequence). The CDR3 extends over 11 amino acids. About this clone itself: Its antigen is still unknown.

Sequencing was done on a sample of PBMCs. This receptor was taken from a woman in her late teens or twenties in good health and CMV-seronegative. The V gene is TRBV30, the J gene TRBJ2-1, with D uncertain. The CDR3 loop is CAWMTLDEQFF. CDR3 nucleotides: TGTGCCTGGATGACTCTGGATGAGCAGTTCTTC.